These T cell receptor beta chains were read from a single sample in a study of early T cells in non-severe SARS-CoV-2 infection. From the 5' RACE reads, TCRdb called clonotypes with MiXCR, one entry per CDR3 protein. The repertoire includes fewer than 130,000 distinct CDR3 sequences, around 13% of them detected once, and 3% to 4.5% sits in the top ten. Sample: whole blood, taken at baseline. The receptors come from an adult who was a healthcare worker with PCR-confirmed SARS-CoV-2 infection or an uninfected control (not recorded which). The CDR3 runs from the conserved cysteine through the conserved F or W. The order of the fields is D gene, V gene, J gene, clone size, CDR3 protein, CDR3 DNA. The D gene is left open where the match is weak. The size entry is marked missing in some rows and otherwise reads once, few, many or a size class.

.	TRBV6-5	TRBJ1-1	.	CASSPSSGEIHTEAFF	TGTGCCAGCAGTCCTTCGAGCGGGGAGATTCACACTGAAGCTTTCTTT
.	TRBV27	TRBJ1-2	.	CASKPDRRAGYTF	TGTGCCAGCAAACCCGACAGAAGGGCGGGCTACACCTTC
TRBD2	TRBV5-1	TRBJ2-3	.	CASSLTSGGVTDTQYF	TGCGCCAGCAGCTTGACTAGCGGGGGTGTCACAGATACGCAGTATTTT
.	TRBV7-9	TRBJ1-1	.	CASSPGLWTEAFF	TGTGCCAGCAGCCCTGGGCTTTGGACTGAAGCTTTCTTT
.	TRBV7-9	TRBJ1-1	few	CAVSTDGNTEAFF	TGTGCCGTGTCGACGGACGGGAACACTGAAGCTTTCTTT
.	TRBV7-2	TRBJ2-7	.	CASSLEQIYEQYF	TGTGCCAGCAGCTTAGAGCAGATCTACGAGCAGTACTTC
TRBD1	TRBV18	TRBJ2-7	.	CASSQGQGISEQYF	TGTGCCAGCTCACAGGGACAGGGGATCTCCGAGCAGTACTTC
TRBD1	TRBV4-1	TRBJ2-7	few	CTSSPVAGTGRYEQYF	TGCACCAGCAGCCCCGTCGCCGGGACAGGGCGCTACGAGCAGTACTTC
TRBD2	TRBV4-2	TRBJ2-1	.	CASSLGLAGGPYEQFF	TGTGCCAGCAGCCTCGGACTAGCGGGGGGGCCCTATGAGCAGTTCTTC
.	TRBV20-1	TRBJ2-3	few	CSARTPVTDTQYF	TGCAGTGCTAGAACTCCCGTCACAGATACGCAGTATTTT
.	TRBV4-1	TRBJ1-1	.	CASSQEAGRGTEAFF	TGCGCCAGCAGCCAAGAGGCGGGGAGGGGTACTGAAGCTTTCTTT
TRBD1	TRBV5-1	TRBJ1-5	few	CASSWDRLDQPQHF	TGCGCCAGCAGCTGGGACAGACTCGATCAGCCCCAGCATTTT
TRBD1	TRBV5-4	TRBJ2-1	few	CASSFSWTGGTEQFF	TGTGCCAGCAGCTTTTCGTGGACAGGGGGCACTGAGCAGTTCTTC
TRBD1	TRBV7-9	TRBJ1-2	.	CASSPGQGERGYTF	TGTGCCAGCAGCCCGGGACAGGGTGAACGTGGCTACACCTTC
TRBD1	TRBV3-1	TRBJ2-7	.	CASSQIGTGGSYEQYF	TGTGCCAGCAGCCAAATTGGGACAGGGGGCTCCTACGAGCAGTACTTC
.	TRBV14	TRBJ1-1	.	CASSQFLSNTEAFF	TGTGCCAGCAGCCAATTTCTCTCGAACACTGAAGCTTTCTTT
TRBD1	TRBV6-1	TRBJ1-4	.	CASSEDRGNEKLFF	TGTGCCAGCAGTGAGGACAGGGGGAACGAAAAACTGTTTTTT
.	TRBV3-1	TRBJ1-4	few	CASSSRFRAATNEKLFF	TGTGCCAGCAGCAGCCGATTCAGGGCCGCAACTAATGAAAAACTGTTTTTT
TRBD1	TRBV5-4	TRBJ1-2	few	CASSLATGPSDTF	TGTGCCAGCAGCCTGGCGACAGGGCCCTCTGACACCTTC
TRBD1	TRBV6-1	TRBJ2-2	.	CAARRTGDTGELFF	TGTGCCGCACGCCGGACAGGGGACACCGGGGAGCTGTTTTTT
TRBD2	TRBV28	TRBJ2-1	.	CASGVGGGRDNEQFF	TGTGCCAGCGGGGTAGGTGGCGGGAGAGACAATGAGCAGTTCTTC
.	TRBV12-3/TRBV12-4	TRBJ1-2	.	CASSPRPPYGYTF	TGTGCCAGCAGTCCCCGACCTCCTTATGGCTACACCTTC
.	TRBV7-9	TRBJ1-3	.	CASSLRGTSSGNTIYF	TGTGCCAGCAGCCTTCGGGGGACGAGCTCTGGAAACACCATATATTTT
TRBD2	TRBV6-1	TRBJ2-3	few	CASSGGGGTDTQYF	TGTGCCAGCAGTGGGGGAGGGGGCACAGATACGCAGTATTTT
TRBD1	TRBV2	TRBJ2-7	.	CASKGDRANEQYF	TGTGCCAGCAAGGGGGACAGGGCTAACGAGCAGTACTTC